The table lists the clone carrying this T cell receptor beta chain with many counts. Its matching antigen is unknown. Trimming shortened V by 5 bases and J by 1 base, and 15 bases separated the two germline ends. The length of the CDR3 is 15 residues. Per the germline V gene, CDR1 is MNHNS and CDR2 is SASEGT. Graves' hyperthyroidism is called stable when ophthalmopathy does not progress within 18 months. Diagnosis of hyperthyroidism was new in patients aged 18 to 65, and its duration was under 2 months. PBMCs stemmed from less than 13 ml fresh peripheral blood. RNA transcripts served as the template for amplifying TCR beta CDR3 regions. HTBI primers were the set used in a first-round RT-PCR of the TCR CDR3. TCRdb re-analysed the multiplex PCR reads in MiXCR, keeping a single row per CDR3 protein. The sample holds 600,000 to 750,000 distinct CDR3 sequences; roughly 17% are singletons and the top ten take 15%.

This sample is drawn from a study of T cells in Graves' hyperthyroidism and ophthalmopathy. Study observations and caveats: Among thyroid clonotypes expanded above 0.001, most also appeared in blood.

The sequencing sample was made of blood. The chain links TRBV6-1 to TRBJ2-7; a weak D match, TRBD2 (6 bases). The source is a man between 50 and 59 years old with Graves' hyperthyroidism. Here the CDR3 DNA reads TGTGCCAGCAGTCATACCGGGAGCGGATCCTACGAGCAGTACTTC. Amino acid sequence: CASSHTGSGSYEQYF.